The clone carrying this TCR beta chain was counted once. The antigen is not known. Generated by immunoSEQ multiplex PCR, the TCRdb table keeps only in-frame clones and is missing some. The sample holds 30,000 to 35,000 clones, 93% seen once. These data are taken from a study of T cells in localized non-small cell lung cancer. The CDR3 runs 13 residues. Trimming left V 5 bases short and J 4 bases short, with 10 bases between. Germline-derived CDR1 and CDR2 are SEHNR and FQNEAQ (reference sequence). Study-level results: Appearances in adjacent lung were noted for a median approximately 50 of the top 100 tumor clones. Tumor samples were not multi-region, leaving intratumor heterogeneity unexcluded. It was uninvolved adjacent lung that showed the highest T cell clonality, exceeding tumor.

Sequences were derived from peripheral blood, sampled before any cancer treatment. The rearrangement uses TRBV7-9 and TRBJ2-3; tentatively, D is TRBD1 or TRBD2 (5 bases each). The TCR was taken from an older female donor with stage I lung adenocarcinoma. CDR3 loop: CASSPRGPDTQYF. The CDR3 DNA reads TGTGCCAGCAGCCCCCGGGGCCCAGATACGCAGTATTTT.